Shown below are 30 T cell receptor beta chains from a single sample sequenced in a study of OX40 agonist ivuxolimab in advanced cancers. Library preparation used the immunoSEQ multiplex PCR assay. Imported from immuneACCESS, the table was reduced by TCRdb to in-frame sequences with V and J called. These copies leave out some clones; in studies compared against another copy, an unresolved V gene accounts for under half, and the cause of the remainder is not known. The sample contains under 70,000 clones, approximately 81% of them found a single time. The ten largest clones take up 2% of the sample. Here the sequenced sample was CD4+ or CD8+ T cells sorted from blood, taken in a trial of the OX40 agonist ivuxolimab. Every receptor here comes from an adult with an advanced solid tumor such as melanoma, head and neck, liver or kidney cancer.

The CDR3 protein is CAITGAASTDTQYF. The DNA for the CDR3 is TGTGCCATCACCGGGGCGGCCAGCACAGATACGCAGTATTTT. The chain couples TRBV10-3 to TRBJ2-3, with D perhaps TRBD1 or TRBD2 (5 bases each). V was cut by 7 bases and J by 0 bases, with 11 bases left in between. The CDR3 has 14 residues. CDR1 ENHRY and CDR2 SYGVKD come from the germline V gene.

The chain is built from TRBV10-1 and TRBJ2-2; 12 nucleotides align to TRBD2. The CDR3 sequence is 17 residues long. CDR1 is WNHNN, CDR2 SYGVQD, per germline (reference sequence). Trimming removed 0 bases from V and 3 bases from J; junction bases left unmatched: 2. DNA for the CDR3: TGCGCCAGCAGTGAGTCCCTAGCGGGAGGGCACACCGGGGAGCTGTTTTTT. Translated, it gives CASSESLAGGHTGELFF.

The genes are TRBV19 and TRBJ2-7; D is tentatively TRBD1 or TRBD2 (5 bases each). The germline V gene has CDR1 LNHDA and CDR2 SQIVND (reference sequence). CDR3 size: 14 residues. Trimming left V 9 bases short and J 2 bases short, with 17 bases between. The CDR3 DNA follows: TGTGCCAGCGGGGAAAGGGGAAAAACCTACGAGCAGTACTTC. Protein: CASGERGKTYEQYF. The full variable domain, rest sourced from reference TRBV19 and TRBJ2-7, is DGGITQSPKYLFRKEGQNVTLSCEQNLNHDAMYWYRQDPGQGLRLIYYSQIVNDFQKGDIAEGYSVSREKKESFPLTVTSAQKNPTAFYLCASGERGKTYEQYFGPGTRLTVT.

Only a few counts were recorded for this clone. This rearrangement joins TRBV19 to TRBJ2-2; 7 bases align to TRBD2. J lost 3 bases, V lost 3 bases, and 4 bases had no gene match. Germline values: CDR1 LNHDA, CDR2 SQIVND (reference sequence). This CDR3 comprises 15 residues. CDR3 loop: CASSIKAGYTGELFF. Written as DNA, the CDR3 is TGTGCCAGTAGTATCAAAGCGGGATACACCGGGGAGCTGTTTTTT.

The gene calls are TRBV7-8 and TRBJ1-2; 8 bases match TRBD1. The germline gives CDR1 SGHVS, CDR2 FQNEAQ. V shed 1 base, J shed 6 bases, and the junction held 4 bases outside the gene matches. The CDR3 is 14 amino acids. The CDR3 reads CASSLGTGSHGYTF. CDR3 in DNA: TGTGCCAGCAGCTTAGGGACAGGGTCTCATGGCTACACCTTC.

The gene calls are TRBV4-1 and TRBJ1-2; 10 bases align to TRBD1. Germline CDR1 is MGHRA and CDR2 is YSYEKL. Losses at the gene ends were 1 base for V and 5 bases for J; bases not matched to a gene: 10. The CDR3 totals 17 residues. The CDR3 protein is CASSQAARDRGTYGYTF. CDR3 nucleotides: TGCGCCAGCAGCCAAGCGGCCCGGGACAGGGGAACTTATGGCTACACCTTC.

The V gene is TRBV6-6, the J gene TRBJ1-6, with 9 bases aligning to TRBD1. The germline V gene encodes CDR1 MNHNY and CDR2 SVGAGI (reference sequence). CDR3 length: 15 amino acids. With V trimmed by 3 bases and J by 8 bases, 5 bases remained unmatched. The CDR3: CASSYDRGYDSPLHF. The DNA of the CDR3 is TGTGCCAGCAGTTATGACAGGGGGTACGATTCACCCCTCCACTTT.

The CDR3: CASSLLGQGIADTQYF. The CDR3 DNA sequence: TGTGCCAGCAGTTTACTCGGACAGGGGATCGCAGATACGCAGTATTTT. The chain couples TRBV28 to TRBJ2-3; 9 nucleotides match TRBD1. V shed 2 bases and J 4 bases; nucleotides not matched to a gene: 7. CDR1 is MDHEN and CDR2 is SYDVKM in the germline V gene. The CDR3 is 16 amino acids.

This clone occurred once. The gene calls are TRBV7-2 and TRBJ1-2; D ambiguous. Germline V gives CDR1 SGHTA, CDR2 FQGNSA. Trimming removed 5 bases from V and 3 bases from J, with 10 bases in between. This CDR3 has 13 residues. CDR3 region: CASSDSGDYGYTF. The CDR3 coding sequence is TGTGCCAGCAGCGATAGCGGGGACTATGGCTACACCTTC. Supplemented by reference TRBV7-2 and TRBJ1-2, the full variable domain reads GAGVSQSPSNKVTEKGKDVELRCDPISGHTALYWYRQSLGQGLEFLIYFQGNSAPDKSGLPSDRFSAERTGGSVSTLTIQRTQQEDSAVYLCASSDSGDYGYTFGSGTRLTVV.

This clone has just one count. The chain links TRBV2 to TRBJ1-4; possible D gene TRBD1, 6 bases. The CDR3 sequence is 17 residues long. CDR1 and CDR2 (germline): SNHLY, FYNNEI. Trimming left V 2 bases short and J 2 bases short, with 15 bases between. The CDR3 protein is CASSERGGFGTNEKLFF. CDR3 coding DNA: TGTGCCAGCAGTGAACGGGGGGGCTTTGGCACTAATGAAAAACTGTTTTTT. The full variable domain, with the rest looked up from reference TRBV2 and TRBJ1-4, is EPEVTQTPSHQVTQMGQEVILRCVPISNHLYFYWYRQILGQKVEFLVSFYNNEISEKSEIFDDQFSVERPDGSNFTLKIRSTKLEDSAMYFCASSERGGFGTNEKLFFGSGTQLSVL.

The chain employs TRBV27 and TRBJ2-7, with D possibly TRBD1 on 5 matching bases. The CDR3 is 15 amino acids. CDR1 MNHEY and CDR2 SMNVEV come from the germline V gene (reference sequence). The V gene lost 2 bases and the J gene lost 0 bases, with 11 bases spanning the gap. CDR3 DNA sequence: TGTGCCAGCAGTTTACTTGCAGGGAACTCCTACGAGCAGTACTTC. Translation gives CASSLLAGNSYEQYF.

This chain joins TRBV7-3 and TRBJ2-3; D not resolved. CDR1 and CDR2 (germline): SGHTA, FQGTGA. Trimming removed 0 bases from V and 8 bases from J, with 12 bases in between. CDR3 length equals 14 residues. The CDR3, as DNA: TGTGCCAGCAGCTTAACAGGGCCCATAAGTACGCAGTATTTT. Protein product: CASSLTGPISTQYF.

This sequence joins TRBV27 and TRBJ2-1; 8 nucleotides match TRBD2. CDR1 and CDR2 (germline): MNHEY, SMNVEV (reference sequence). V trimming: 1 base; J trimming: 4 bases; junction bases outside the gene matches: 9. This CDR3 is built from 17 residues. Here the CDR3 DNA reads TGTGCCAGCAGTTTATTTTGGACTAGCTGGAGATACAATGAGCAGTTCTTC. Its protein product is CASSLFWTSWRYNEQFF.

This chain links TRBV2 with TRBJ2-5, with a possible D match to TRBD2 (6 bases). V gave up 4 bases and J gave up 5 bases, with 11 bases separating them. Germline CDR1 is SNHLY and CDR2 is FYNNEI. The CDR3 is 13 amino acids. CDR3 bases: TGTGCCAGCAGTGTTCGGGGGTCGGAGACCCAGTACTTC. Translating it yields CASSVRGSETQYF.

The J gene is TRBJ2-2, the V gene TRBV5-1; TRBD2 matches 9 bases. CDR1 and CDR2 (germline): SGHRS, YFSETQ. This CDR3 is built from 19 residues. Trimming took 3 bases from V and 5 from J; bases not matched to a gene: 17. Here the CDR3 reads CASSSGRLAGTRRTGELFF. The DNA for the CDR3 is TGCGCCAGCAGCTCCGGGCGGCTAGCGGGAACCCGGAGAACCGGGGAGCTGTTTTTT.

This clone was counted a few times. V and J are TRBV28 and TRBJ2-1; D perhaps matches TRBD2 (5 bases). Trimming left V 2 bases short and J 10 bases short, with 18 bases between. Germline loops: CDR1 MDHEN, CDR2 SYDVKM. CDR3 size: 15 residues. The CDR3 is CASSLAPRGLQEQFF. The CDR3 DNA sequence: TGTGCCAGCAGTTTAGCCCCGCGCGGACTCCAGGAGCAGTTCTTC.

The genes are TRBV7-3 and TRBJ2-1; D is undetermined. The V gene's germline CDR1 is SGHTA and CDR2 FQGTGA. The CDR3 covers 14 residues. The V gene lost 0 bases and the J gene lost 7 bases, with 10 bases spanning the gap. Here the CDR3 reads CASSLTLASNEQFF. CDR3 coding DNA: TGTGCCAGCAGCTTAACTTTGGCCTCGAATGAGCAGTTCTTC.

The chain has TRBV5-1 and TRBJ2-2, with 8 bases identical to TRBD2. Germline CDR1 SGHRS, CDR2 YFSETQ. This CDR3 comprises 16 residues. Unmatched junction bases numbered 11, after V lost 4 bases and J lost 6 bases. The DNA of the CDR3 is TGCGCCAGCAGCAGGGACGTAGCGGGAACCGCCGGGGAGCTGTTTTTT. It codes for CASSRDVAGTAGELFF.

The CDR3 region has the DNA TGTGCCAGCACCTTCGGGGGGAGCTCCTACGAGCAGTACTTC. This translates into CASTFGGSSYEQYF. The chain carries TRBV6-6 and TRBJ2-7; 7 nucleotides agree with TRBD2. Germline loops: CDR1 MNHNY, CDR2 SVGAGI (reference sequence). Unmatched junction bases numbered 6, after V lost 7 bases and J lost 0 bases. This CDR3 comprises 14 residues.

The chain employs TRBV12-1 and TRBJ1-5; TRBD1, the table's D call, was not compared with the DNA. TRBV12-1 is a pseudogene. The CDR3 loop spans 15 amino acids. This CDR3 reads CASSHQGGRNQPQHF. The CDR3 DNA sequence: TGTGCCAGCAGCCATCAGGGGGGCCGCAATCAGCCCCAGCATTTT.

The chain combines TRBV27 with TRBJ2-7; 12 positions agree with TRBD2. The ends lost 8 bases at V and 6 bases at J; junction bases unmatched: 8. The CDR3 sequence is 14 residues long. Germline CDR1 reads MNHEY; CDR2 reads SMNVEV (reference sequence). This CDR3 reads CASRTSGIGREQYF. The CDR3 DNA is TGTGCCAGCCGGACTAGCGGGATAGGGCGCGAGCAGTACTTC.

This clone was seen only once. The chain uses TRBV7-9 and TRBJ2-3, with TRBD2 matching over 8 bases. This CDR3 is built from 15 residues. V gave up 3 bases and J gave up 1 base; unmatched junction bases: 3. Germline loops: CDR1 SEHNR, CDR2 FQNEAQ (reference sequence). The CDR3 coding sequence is TGTGCCAGCAGCTTGAGTAGCGGGGGCACAGATACGCAGTATTTT. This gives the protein CASSLSSGGTDTQYF.

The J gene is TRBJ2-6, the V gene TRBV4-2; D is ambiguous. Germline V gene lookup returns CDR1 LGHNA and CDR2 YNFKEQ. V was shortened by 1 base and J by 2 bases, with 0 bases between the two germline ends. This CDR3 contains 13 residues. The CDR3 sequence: CASSQAGANVLTF. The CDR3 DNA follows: TGTGCCAGCAGCCAAGCTGGGGCCAACGTCCTGACTTTC.

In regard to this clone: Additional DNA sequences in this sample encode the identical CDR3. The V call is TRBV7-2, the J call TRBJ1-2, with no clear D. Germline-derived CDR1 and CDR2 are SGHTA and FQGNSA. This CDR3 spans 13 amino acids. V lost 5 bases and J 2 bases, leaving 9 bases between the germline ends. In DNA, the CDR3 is TGTGCCAGCAGCCCAGACAAGAACTATGGCTACACCTTC. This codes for CASSPDKNYGYTF.

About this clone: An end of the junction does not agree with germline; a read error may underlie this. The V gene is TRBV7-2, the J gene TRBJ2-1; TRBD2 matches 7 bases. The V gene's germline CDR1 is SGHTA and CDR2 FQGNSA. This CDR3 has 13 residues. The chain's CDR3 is CASSLAEYNEQFF. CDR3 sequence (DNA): TGTGCCAGCAGCCTAGCGGAGTACAATGAGCAGTTCTTC.

CDR3 coding DNA: TGTGCCACCTATCCCCGACAGGGTTCTAATGAAAAACTGTTTTTT. Its protein is CATYPRQGSNEKLFF. The rearrangement joins TRBV2 to TRBJ1-4; the match to TRBD1 covers 7 bases. The CDR3 has 15 amino acids. Germline trimming cut 10 bases from V and 3 bases from J; bases unmatched to any gene: 11. CDR1 and CDR2 (germline): SNHLY, FYNNEI.

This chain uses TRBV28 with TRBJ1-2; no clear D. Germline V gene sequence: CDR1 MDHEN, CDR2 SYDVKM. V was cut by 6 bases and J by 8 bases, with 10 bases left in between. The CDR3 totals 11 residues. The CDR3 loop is CASSRNLGYTF. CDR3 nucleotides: TGTGCCAGCAGCCGCAACCTCGGCTACACCTTC.

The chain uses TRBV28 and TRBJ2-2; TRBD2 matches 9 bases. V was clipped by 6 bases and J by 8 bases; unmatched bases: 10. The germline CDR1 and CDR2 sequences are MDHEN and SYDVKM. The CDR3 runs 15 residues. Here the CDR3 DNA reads TGTGCCAGCAGCCCCGGGACTAGCAGTAGAGGGGAGCTGTTTTTT. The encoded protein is CASSPGTSSRGELFF. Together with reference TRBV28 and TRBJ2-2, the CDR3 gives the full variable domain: DVKVTQSSRYLVKRTGEKVFLECVQDMDHENMFWYRQDPGLGLRLIYFSYDVKMKEKGDIPEGYSVSREKKERFSLILESASTNQTSMYLCASSPGTSSRGELFFGEGSRLTVL.

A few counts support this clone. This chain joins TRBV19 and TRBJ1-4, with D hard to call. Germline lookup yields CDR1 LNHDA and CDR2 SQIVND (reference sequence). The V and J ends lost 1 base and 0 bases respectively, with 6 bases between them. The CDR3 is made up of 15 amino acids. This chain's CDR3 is CASSIGLTTNEKLFF. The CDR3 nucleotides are TGTGCCAGTAGTATAGGACTTACAACTAATGAAAAACTGTTTTTT.

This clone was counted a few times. The CDR3 is CASSFGDRASGELFF. CDR3 DNA sequence: TGTGCCAGCAGCTTTGGGGACAGGGCGTCTGGGGAGCTGTTTTTT. The chain recombines TRBV13 with TRBJ2-2, with TRBD1 matching over 9 bases. Germline assignment: CDR1 PRHDT and CDR2 FYEKMQ (reference sequence). This CDR3 region has 15 residues. V dropped 3 bases and J dropped 8; count of bases not matched to a gene: 7.